Following are 14 T cell receptor beta chains from one sample sequenced in a study of technical replicates of blood from several donors. Produced via immunoSEQ multiplex PCR; TCRdb's table is partial and in-frame only. The repertoire includes roughly 87,000 clones, roughly 94% of them detected once, and approximately 0.24% sits in the top ten. The sequencing sample was made of T cells isolated from PBMCs. The receptors come from a human donor in good health.

This clone appeared a single time. The rearrangement links TRBV12-2 to TRBJ2-7; TRBD2, the table's D call, lacks a check against the DNA. TRBV12-2 is a pseudogene. The CDR3 spans 16 residues. The CDR3 is CASRLVGTGETYEQYF. CDR3 DNA: TGTGCAAGTCGCTTAGTCGGGACGGGAGAGACCTACGAGCAGTACTTC.

J is TRBJ1-2 and V is TRBV5-4, with TRBD1 matching over 7 bases. The germline V gene encodes CDR1 SGHNT and CDR2 YYREEE (reference sequence). J lost 11 bases, V lost 0 bases, and 7 bases had no gene match. The CDR3 consists of 13 residues. The CDR3 loop reads CASSLDTGTEYTF. Here the CDR3 DNA reads TGTGCCAGCAGCTTGGATACCGGGACAGAGTACACCTTC.

This rearrangement joins TRBV5-4 to TRBJ2-4, with 14 bases matching TRBD2. With 4 bases clipped from V and 6 bases from J, the junction kept 3 bases outside the gene matches. The CDR3 has 15 amino acids. Germline loops: CDR1 SGHNT, CDR2 YYREEE (reference sequence). The CDR3 sequence: CASSETSGRGNIQYF. The CDR3 DNA sequence: TGTGCCAGCAGCGAGACTAGCGGGAGGGGAAACATTCAGTACTTC.

The CDR3 is CASSSPSTRSHF. For the CDR3, the DNA is TGTGCCAGCAGTTCCCCCTCGACTCGTTCGCATTTT. The chain has TRBV28 and TRBJ1-5; D gene unclear. Looked up from germline, CDR1 is MDHEN and CDR2 is SYDVKM. This CDR3 region has 12 residues. Trimming removed 4 bases from V and 15 bases from J, with 16 bases in between.

This clone was seen a single time. This rearrangement joins TRBV2 to TRBJ1-5; the D gene is possibly TRBD1 (5 bases). The V gene lost 6 bases and the J gene lost 0 bases, with 15 bases spanning the gap. Germline CDR1 SNHLY, CDR2 FYNNEI. The CDR3 spans 16 residues. The CDR3 DNA follows: TGTGCCAGCAGAGGGGAACCCTCATATAGCAATCAGCCCCAGCATTTT. Its translation: CASRGEPSYSNQPQHF.

This rearrangement joins TRBV7-6 to TRBJ1-5; no clear D gene. CDR1 SGHVS and CDR2 FNYEAQ come from the germline V gene. The CDR3 totals 16 residues. With 1 base removed from V and 4 bases from J, the gap between germline ends came to 14 bases. The CDR3 protein is CASSLEARQLNQPQHF. In nucleotides, the CDR3 is TGTGCCAGCAGCTTAGAGGCCAGGCAATTAAATCAGCCCCAGCATTTT.

The chain couples TRBV30 to TRBJ1-6; D may be TRBD1 (6 bases). Per germline, CDR1 GTSNPN and CDR2 SVGIG (reference sequence). The CDR3 covers 15 residues. V was shortened by 2 bases and J by 9 bases, with 17 bases between the two germline ends. The DNA of the CDR3 is TGTGCCTGGAGTAGAGTAGTACAGGGAAGTTCACCCCTCCACTTT. Translation: CAWSRVVQGSSPLHF.

To note about this clone: The CDR3 end shows no conserved phenylalanine or tryptophan, and so a read error is likely. No DNA is shown, since the ends of the CDR3 on it are uncertain; the CDR3 is the one TCRdb lists. This chain links TRBV18 with TRBJ2-7; no check of the table's D call, TRBD1, against the DNA was made. 12 amino acids form the CDR3, both terminal residues included. In germline, CDR1 is KGHSH, CDR2 LQKENI. CDR3 amino acids: CASSPTGESVHI.

V gene TRBV19 combines with J gene TRBJ2-7; the match to TRBD2 covers 7 bases. This CDR3 spans 14 amino acids. V lost 3 bases and J lost 0; bases outside the gene matches: 2. Germline-derived CDR1 and CDR2 are LNHDA and SQIVND (reference sequence). The CDR3 DNA reads TGTGCCAGTAGTATGGGGGGGAGCTCCTACGAGCAGTACTTC. Translating it yields CASSMGGSSYEQYF.

This clone was counted a single time. The chain links TRBV11-2 to TRBJ1-5; possibly TRBD1 for D (5 bases). Germline values: CDR1 SGHAT, CDR2 FQNNGV. Trimming removed 4 bases from V and 6 bases from J, with 13 bases in between. CDR3 length equals 14 residues. The CDR3 DNA sequence: TGTGCCAGCAGCTCAACCACGGGGGGTCAGCCCCAGCATTTT. Translation gives CASSSTTGGQPQHF.

This sequence joins TRBV6-1 and TRBJ2-1, with 11 bases matching TRBD2. The CDR3 spans 14 residues. Looked up from germline, CDR1 is MNHNS and CDR2 is SASEGT. The V and J ends lost 10 bases and 6 bases, in that order; junction bases with no gene match: 8. CDR3 sequence: CATQLAGGGNEQFF. CDR3 in DNA: TGTGCCACTCAGCTAGCGGGAGGTGGCAATGAGCAGTTCTTC.

V and J are TRBV10-3 and TRBJ2-7, with D perhaps TRBD2 (5 bases). This CDR3 is built from 13 residues. The germline gives CDR1 ENHRY, CDR2 SYGVKD. Trimming removed 11 bases from V and 1 base from J, with 15 bases in between. CDR3 protein: CAGREGHSYEQYF. The CDR3 region has the DNA TGTGCCGGACGCGAGGGCCATTCCTACGAGCAGTACTTC.

V is TRBV6-5 and J is TRBJ1-2, with TRBD1 matching over 8 bases. Germline CDR1 MNHEY, CDR2 SVGAGI. Unmatched junction bases numbered 8, after V lost 6 bases and J lost 8 bases. The CDR3 sequence is 13 residues long. The CDR3 DNA reads as TGTGCCAGCAGGCGGGACAGGAAGGAGGGCTACACCTTC. This gives the protein CASRRDRKEGYTF.

The rearrangement joins TRBV27 to TRBJ2-3, with D maybe TRBD1 (6 bases). CDR1 is MNHEY, CDR2 SMNVEV, per germline (reference sequence). Trimming took off 7 bases at V and 4 bases at J, with 21 bases between the two ends. This CDR3 is built from 16 residues. The CDR3 nucleotides are TGTGCCAGCAATGGGGCGATGGGGGCCGGCGCAGATACGCAGTATTTT. Its translation: CASNGAMGAGADTQYF.